This TCR beta chain was observed in a study of T cell responses to AZD1222 COVID-19 vaccine. Germline V gives CDR1 SGHNT, CDR2 YYREEE (reference sequence). The trim removed 5 bases at V and 0 bases at J, leaving 8 bases unmatched. The CDR3 totals 16 residues. For this clone: Its antigen remains unknown.

The repertoire was sequenced with immunoSEQ multiplex PCR; TCRdb's copy has only in-frame clones and lacks some. The sample lists about 97,000 clones; 86% were seen once. General observations from the study: CD4 TCRs associated with vaccination spanned spike, dominating at 160-218 and 743-854. Reports indicate that nearly half of spike-specific TCRs are directed at unmutated variant regions. Mostly white British, mostly female donors; authors suggested clonal diversity may be underestimated.

This receptor was obtained from an adult in good health. Sequencing was performed on peripheral blood, taken on day 0 of AZD1222 vaccination. V gene TRBV5-4 combines with J gene TRBJ2-3; 8 nucleotides align to TRBD2. The CDR3 DNA reads as TGTGCCAGCAGGATAAAGACTAGCGCTAGCACAGATACGCAGTATTTT. This encodes CASRIKTSASTDTQYF.